The entry that follows covers one T cell receptor beta chain sequence. Its antigen is not identified. PCR employed 60 Vbeta and 13 Jbeta primers. This table comes from immunoSEQ multiplex PCR, and its TCRdb copy is limited to in-frame clones, with some not included. This table has around 140,000 clones, 60% to 85% appearing once. This entry comes from a study of cytomegalovirus exposure and HLA in healthy donors. The CDR3 totals 13 residues. Germline values: CDR1 GTSNPN, CDR2 SVGIG (reference sequence). Trimming removed 3 bases from V and 5 bases from J, with 13 bases in between. Broader study findings: The study flagged 150 to 200 TCR beta chains as cytomegalovirus-associated.

The rearrangement joins TRBV30 to TRBJ1-1; D unresolved. The TCR comes from a female donor in good health and CMV-seropositive. What was sequenced was PBMCs. This chain's CDR3 is CAWSVRFRTEAFF. The CDR3, as DNA: TGTGCCTGGAGCGTCCGGTTTCGAACTGAAGCTTTCTTT.